Sequencing of this T cell receptor (beta chain) was carried out in a study of CD8 T cells in ankylosing spondylitis. TCRdb re-called the 5' RACE reads through MiXCR, storing one row per CDR3 protein. This sample has about 340,000 distinct CDR3 sequences, with about 15% found just once. Study-level results: There was reportedly significant enrichment of clones that were disease-linked in matched ankylosing spondylitis synovial fluid.

As regards this clonotype: The antigen remains unidentified.

Trimming took 6 bases from V and 3 from J, leaving 15 bases between them. Germline CDR1 and CDR2: DFQATT and SNEGSKA (reference sequence). This CDR3 is built from 13 residues. Sequencing used blood, either unsorted or a sorted T cell fraction (not recorded which). This chain links TRBV20-1 with TRBJ2-7, with D uncertain. The receptor comes from a male donor with ankylosing spondylitis or in good health (not recorded which). CDR3 region: CSASGALGYEQYF. Here the CDR3 DNA reads TGCAGTGCATCGGGCGCGCTAGGCTACGAGCAGTACTTC.